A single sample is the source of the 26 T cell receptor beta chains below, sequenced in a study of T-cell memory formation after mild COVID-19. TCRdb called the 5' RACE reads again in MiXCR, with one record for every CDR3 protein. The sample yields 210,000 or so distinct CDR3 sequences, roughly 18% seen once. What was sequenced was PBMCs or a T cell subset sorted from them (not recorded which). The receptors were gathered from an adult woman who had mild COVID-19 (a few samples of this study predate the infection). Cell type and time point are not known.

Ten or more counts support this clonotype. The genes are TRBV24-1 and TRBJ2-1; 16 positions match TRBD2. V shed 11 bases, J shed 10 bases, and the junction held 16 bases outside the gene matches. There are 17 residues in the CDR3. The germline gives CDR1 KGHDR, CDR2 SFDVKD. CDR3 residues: CAIEAGTSGRAQREQFF. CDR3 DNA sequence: TGTGCCATCGAAGCCGGGACTAGCGGGAGGGCCCAACGGGAGCAGTTCTTC.

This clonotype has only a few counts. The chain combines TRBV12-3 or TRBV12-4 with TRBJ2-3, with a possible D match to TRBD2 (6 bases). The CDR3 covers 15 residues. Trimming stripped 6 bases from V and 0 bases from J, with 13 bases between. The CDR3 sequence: CASRISRGSTDTQYF. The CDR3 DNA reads TGTGCCAGCAGGATTAGTCGGGGGAGCACAGATACGCAGTATTTT.

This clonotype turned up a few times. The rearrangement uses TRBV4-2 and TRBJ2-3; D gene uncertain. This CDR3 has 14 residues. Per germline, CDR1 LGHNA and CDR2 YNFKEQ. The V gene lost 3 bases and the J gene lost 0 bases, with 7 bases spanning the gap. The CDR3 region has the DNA TGTGCCAGCAGCCACGGCTCTAGCACAGATACGCAGTATTTT. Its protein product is CASSHGSSTDTQYF.

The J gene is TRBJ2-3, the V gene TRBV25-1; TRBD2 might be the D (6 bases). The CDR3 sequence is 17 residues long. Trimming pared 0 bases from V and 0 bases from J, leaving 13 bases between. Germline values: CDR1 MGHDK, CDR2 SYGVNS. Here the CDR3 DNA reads TGTGCCAGCAGTGAATATTTCGGGGGACGAAGCACAGATACGCAGTATTTT. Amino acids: CASSEYFGGRSTDTQYF. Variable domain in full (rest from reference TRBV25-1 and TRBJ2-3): EADIYQTPRYLVIGTGKKITLECSQTMGHDKMYWYQQDPGMELHLIHYSYGVNSTEKGDLSSESTVSRIRTEHFPLTLESARPSHTSQYLCASSEYFGGRSTDTQYFGPGTRLTVL.

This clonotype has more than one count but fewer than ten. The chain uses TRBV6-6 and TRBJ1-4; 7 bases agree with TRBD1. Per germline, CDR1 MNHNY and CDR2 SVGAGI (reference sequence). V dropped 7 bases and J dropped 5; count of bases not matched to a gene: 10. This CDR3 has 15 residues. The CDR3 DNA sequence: TGTGCCAGCACGTACAAGGGGGCTAAGAATGAAAAACTGTTTTTT. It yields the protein CASTYKGAKNEKLFF.

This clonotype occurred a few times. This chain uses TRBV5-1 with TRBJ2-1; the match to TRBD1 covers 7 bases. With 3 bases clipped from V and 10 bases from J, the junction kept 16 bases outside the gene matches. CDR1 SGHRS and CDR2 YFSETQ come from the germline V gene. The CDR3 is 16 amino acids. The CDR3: CASSSVTGSGSKEQFF. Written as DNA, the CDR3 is TGCGCCAGCAGCTCGGTGACAGGGTCGGGTTCGAAGGAGCAGTTCTTC.

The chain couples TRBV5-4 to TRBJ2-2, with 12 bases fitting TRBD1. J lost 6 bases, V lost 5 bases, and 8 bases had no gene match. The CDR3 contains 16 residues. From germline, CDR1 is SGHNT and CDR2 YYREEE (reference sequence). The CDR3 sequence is CASRPSGQGASGELFF. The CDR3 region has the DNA TGTGCCAGCAGACCATCGGGACAGGGGGCGTCCGGGGAGCTGTTTTTT.

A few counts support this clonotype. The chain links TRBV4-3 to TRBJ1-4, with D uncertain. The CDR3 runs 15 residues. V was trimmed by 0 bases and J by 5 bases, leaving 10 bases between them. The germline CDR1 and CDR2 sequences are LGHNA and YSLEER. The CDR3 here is CASSQDWKKNEKLFF. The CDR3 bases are TGCGCCAGCAGCCAAGATTGGAAAAAGAATGAAAAACTGTTTTTT.

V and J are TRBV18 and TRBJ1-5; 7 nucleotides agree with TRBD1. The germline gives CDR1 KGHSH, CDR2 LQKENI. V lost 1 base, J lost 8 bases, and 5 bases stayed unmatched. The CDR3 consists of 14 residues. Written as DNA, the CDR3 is TGTGCCAGCTCACCACGGACAGGTTTCGAGCCCCAGCATTTT. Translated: CASSPRTGFEPQHF.

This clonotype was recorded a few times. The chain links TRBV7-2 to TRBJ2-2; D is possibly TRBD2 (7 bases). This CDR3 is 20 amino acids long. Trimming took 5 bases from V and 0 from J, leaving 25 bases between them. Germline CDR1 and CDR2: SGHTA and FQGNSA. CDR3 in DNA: TGTGCCAGCAGCCTAACCCCCTTGCGGGGGCCGTTCGCGAACACCGGGGAGCTGTTTTTT. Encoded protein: CASSLTPLRGPFANTGELFF.

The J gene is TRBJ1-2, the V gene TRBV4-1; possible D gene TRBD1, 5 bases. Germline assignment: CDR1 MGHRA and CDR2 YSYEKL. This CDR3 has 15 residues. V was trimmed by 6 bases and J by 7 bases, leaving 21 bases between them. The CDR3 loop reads CASRGFTGGKSGYTF. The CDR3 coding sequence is TGCGCCAGCAGGGGATTCACAGGAGGGAAAAGTGGCTACACCTTC.

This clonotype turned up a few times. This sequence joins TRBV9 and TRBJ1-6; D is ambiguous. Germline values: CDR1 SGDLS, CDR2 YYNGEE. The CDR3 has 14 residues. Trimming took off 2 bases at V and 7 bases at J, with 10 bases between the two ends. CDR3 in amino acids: CASSVSVDNSPLHF. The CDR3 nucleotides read TGTGCCAGCAGCGTCTCAGTTGACAATTCACCCCTCCACTTT. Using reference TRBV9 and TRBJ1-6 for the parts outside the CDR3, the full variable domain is DSGVTQTPKHLITATGQRVTLRCSPRSGDLSVYWYQQSLDQGLQFLIQYYNGEERAKGNILERFSAQQFPDLHSELNLSSLELGDSALYFCASSVSVDNSPLHFGNGTRLTVT.

The chain's CDR3 is CASSQDLGRGRETQYF. The DNA of the CDR3 is TGCGCCAGCAGCCAAGATCTGGGCAGGGGGCGGGAGACCCAGTACTTC. The genes are TRBV4-3 and TRBJ2-5; 8 bases agree with TRBD1. V lost 0 bases to trimming and J lost 5 bases; unmatched junction nucleotides: 8. The CDR3 sequence is 16 residues long. The V gene's germline CDR1 is LGHNA and CDR2 YSLEER.

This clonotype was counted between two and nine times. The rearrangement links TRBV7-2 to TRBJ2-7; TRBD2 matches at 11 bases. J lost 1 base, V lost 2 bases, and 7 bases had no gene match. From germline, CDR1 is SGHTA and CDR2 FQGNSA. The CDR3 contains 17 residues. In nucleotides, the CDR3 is TGTGCCAGCAGCTTACCCGGACTAGCGGGTCCTTCCTACGAGCAGTACTTC. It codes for CASSLPGLAGPSYEQYF. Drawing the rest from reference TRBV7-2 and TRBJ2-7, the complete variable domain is GAGVSQSPSNKVTEKGKDVELRCDPISGHTALYWYRQSLGQGLEFLIYFQGNSAPDKSGLPSDRFSAERTGGSVSTLTIQRTQQEDSAVYLCASSLPGLAGPSYEQYFGPGTRLTVT.

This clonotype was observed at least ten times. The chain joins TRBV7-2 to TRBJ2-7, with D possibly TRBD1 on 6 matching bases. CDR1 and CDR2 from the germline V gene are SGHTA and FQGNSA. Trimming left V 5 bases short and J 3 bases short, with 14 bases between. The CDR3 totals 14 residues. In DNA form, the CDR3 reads TGTGCCAGCAGCCTCCAGGGGAGAGGCTACGAGCAGTACTTC. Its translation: CASSLQGRGYEQYF.

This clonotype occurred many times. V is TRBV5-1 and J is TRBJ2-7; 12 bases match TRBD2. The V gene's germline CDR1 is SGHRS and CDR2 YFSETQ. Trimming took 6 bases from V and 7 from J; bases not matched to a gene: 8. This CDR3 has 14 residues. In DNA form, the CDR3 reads TGCGCCAGCACGTTCCTAGCGGGAGGGCAGGAGCAGTACTTC. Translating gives CASTFLAGGQEQYF.

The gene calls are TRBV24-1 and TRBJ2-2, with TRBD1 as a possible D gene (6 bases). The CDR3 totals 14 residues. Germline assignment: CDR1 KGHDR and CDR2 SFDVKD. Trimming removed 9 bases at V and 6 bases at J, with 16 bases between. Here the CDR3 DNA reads TGTGCCACCCGAGGACAGAACCCCCCCGGGGAGCTGTTTTTT. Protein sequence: CATRGQNPPGELFF.

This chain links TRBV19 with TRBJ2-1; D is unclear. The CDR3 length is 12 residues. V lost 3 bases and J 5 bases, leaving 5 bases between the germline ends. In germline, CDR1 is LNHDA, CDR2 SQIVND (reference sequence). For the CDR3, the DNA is TGTGCCAGTAGTATCCTAGACAATGAGCAGTTCTTC. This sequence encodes CASSILDNEQFF.

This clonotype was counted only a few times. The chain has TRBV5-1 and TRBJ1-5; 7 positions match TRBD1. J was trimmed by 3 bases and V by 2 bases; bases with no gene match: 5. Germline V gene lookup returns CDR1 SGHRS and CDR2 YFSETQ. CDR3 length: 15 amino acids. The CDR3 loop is CASSLMGTDNQPQHF. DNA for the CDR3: TGCGCCAGCAGCTTAATGGGGACAGACAATCAGCCCCAGCATTTT.

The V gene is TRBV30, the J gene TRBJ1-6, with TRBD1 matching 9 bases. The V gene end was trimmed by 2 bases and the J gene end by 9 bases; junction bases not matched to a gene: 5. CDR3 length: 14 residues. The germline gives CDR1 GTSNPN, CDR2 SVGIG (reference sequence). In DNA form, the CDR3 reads TGTGCCTGGAGTACAGGGGGCTTTAGTTCACCCCTCCACTTT. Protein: CAWSTGGFSSPLHF.

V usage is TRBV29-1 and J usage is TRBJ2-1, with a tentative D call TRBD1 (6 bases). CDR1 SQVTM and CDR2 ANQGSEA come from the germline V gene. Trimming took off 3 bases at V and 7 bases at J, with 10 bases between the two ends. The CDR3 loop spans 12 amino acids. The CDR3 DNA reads TGCAGCGTTGACAGGGGTGGGAATGAGCAGTTCTTC. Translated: CSVDRGGNEQFF.

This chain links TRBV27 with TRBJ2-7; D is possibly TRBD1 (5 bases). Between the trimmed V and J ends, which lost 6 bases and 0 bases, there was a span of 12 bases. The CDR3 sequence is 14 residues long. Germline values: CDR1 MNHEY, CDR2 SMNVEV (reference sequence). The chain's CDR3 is CASRDSQVSYEQYF. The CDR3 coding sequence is TGTGCCAGCAGAGACAGTCAAGTCTCCTACGAGCAGTACTTC.

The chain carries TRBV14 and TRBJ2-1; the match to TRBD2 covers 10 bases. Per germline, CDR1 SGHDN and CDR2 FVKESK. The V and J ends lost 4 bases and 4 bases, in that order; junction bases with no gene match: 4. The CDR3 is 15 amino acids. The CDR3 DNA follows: TGTGCCAGCAGCCTTACTAGCGGGAAGTACAATGAGCAGTTCTTC. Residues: CASSLTSGKYNEQFF.

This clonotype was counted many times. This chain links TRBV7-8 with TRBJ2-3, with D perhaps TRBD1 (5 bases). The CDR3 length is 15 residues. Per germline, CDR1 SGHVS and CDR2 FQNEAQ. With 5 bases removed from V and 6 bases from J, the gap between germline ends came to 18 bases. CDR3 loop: CASSLQGARRDTQYF. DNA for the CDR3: TGTGCCAGCAGCCTTCAAGGGGCACGGCGGGATACGCAGTATTTT.

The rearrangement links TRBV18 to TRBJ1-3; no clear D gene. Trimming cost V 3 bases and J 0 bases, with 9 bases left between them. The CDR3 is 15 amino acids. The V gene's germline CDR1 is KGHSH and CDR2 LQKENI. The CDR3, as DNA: TGTGCCAGCTCACCTCGACGGTCCTCTGGAAACACCATATATTTT. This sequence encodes CASSPRRSSGNTIYF.

CDR3 bases: TGTGCCAGCAGCTTTGGGGCGGGAAACTTATACGAGCAGTACTTC. Its protein is CASSFGAGNLYEQYF. The chain employs TRBV5-6 and TRBJ2-7, with D possibly being TRBD2 (6 bases). V was clipped by 2 bases and J by 4 bases, with 16 bases between them. CDR1 is SGHDT, CDR2 YYEEEE, per germline. This CDR3 is built from 15 residues.